Below are 15 T cell receptor beta chains sequenced from a single sample in a study of T cells in Graves' hyperthyroidism and ophthalmopathy. Regions amplified from RNA transcripts were the TCR beta CDR3 regions. The primer set for the first-round RT-PCR of the TCR CDR3 was HTBI. A single record per CDR3 protein comes from TCRdb applying MiXCR to the multiplex PCR reads. The data hold about 640,000 distinct CDR3 sequences, with about 20% observed a single time. Sequenced material: blood. These receptors were obtained from a man aged 25 to 40 with Graves' ophthalmopathy.

The J gene is TRBJ1-1, the V gene TRBV19; the D is unclear. Looked up from germline, CDR1 is LNHDA and CDR2 is SQIVND (reference sequence). V dropped 7 bases and J dropped 5 bases, with 20 bases sitting between them. The CDR3 has 15 residues. CDR3 loop: CASNDGSLRWTEAFF. For the CDR3, the DNA is TGTGCCAGTAACGACGGAAGCCTCCGATGGACTGAAGCTTTCTTT.

There are a few counts of this clonotype. This sequence joins TRBV7-9 and TRBJ2-1; D uncertain. The V gene lost 2 bases and the J gene lost 8 bases, with 10 bases spanning the gap. The CDR3 extends over 13 amino acids. Germline V lookup: CDR1 SEHNR, CDR2 FQNEAQ (reference sequence). Here the CDR3 reads CASSLSHGDEQFF. Here the CDR3 DNA reads TGTGCCAGCAGCTTATCGCACGGCGATGAGCAGTTCTTC.

Ten or more counts support this clonotype. This rearrangement joins TRBV7-8 to TRBJ1-2; D gene ambiguous. The CDR3 length is 15 residues. Looked up from germline, CDR1 is SGHVS and CDR2 is FQNEAQ. The V gene lost 5 bases and the J gene lost 0 bases, with 13 bases spanning the gap. The CDR3 coding sequence is TGTGCCAGCAGCCCCTCGAGCAATTCTAACTATGGCTACACCTTC. This gives the protein CASSPSSNSNYGYTF. The whole variable domain, filled in from reference TRBV7-8 and TRBJ1-2, reads GAGVSQSPRYKVAKRGQDVALRCDPISGHVSLFWYQQALGQGPEFLTYFQNEAQLDKSGLPSDRFFAERPEGSVSTLKIQRTQQEDSAVYLCASSPSSNSNYGYTFGSGTRLTVV.

This rearrangement joins TRBV15 to TRBJ2-7, with 7 bases aligning to TRBD1. Germline V gene lookup returns CDR1 LNHNV and CDR2 YYDKDF (reference sequence). Germline trimming cut 8 bases from V and 2 bases from J; bases unmatched to any gene: 3. The CDR3 spans 12 residues. The CDR3 DNA follows: TGTGCCACCGAAGGGGGCCCCTACGAGCAGTACTTC. This encodes CATEGGPYEQYF. Complete variable domain (other parts from reference TRBV15 and TRBJ2-7): DAMVIQNPRYQVTQFGKPVTLSCSQTLNHNVMYWYQQKSSQAPKLLFHYYDKDFNNEADTPDNFQSRRPNTSFCFLDIRSPGLGDTAMYLCATEGGPYEQYFGPGTRLTVT.

This chain links TRBV20-1 with TRBJ1-1; no clear D. The CDR3 is 17 amino acids. V gave up 0 bases and J gave up 10 bases, with 27 bases separating them. CDR1 and CDR2 from the germline V gene are DFQATT and SNEGSKA (reference sequence). This CDR3 reads CSARDLVGGGSDNGAFF. CDR3 sequence (DNA): TGCAGTGCTAGAGATCTTGTCGGTGGCGGTTCGGATAACGGAGCTTTCTTT.

V and J are TRBV28 and TRBJ1-3; possibly TRBD1 for D (6 bases). Germline CDR1 MDHEN, CDR2 SYDVKM. The CDR3 is 14 amino acids. Trimming removed 5 bases at V and 0 bases at J, with 8 bases between. For the CDR3, the DNA is TGTGCCAGCAGTCTGGACAGCTCTGGAAACACCATATATTTT. It specifies CASSLDSSGNTIYF. Variable domain in full (rest from reference TRBV28 and TRBJ1-3): DVKVTQSSRYLVKRTGEKVFLECVQDMDHENMFWYRQDPGLGLRLIYFSYDVKMKEKGDIPEGYSVSREKKERFSLILESASTNQTSMYLCASSLDSSGNTIYFGEGSWLTVV.

V is TRBV7-3 and J is TRBJ2-3; D might be TRBD1 or TRBD2, each matching 6 bases. The CDR3 is 15 amino acids. Trimming shortened V by 5 bases and J by 5 bases, and 17 bases separated the two germline ends. Germline values: CDR1 SGHTA, CDR2 FQGTGA. The CDR3 DNA reads TGTGCCAGCAGCGAAACTAGGGGGAGGCTAGATACGCAGTATTTT. Protein: CASSETRGRLDTQYF.

At least ten counts were recorded for this clonotype. The chain combines TRBV12-3 or TRBV12-4 with TRBJ1-5; D gene ambiguous. This CDR3 region has 16 residues. V was clipped by 5 bases and J by 0 bases, with 14 bases between them. Written as DNA, the CDR3 is TGTGCCAGCAGTCCCGGAATTCGGAGTAGCAATCAGCCCCAGCATTTT. This sequence encodes CASSPGIRSSNQPQHF.

The chain carries TRBV5-1 and TRBJ2-1, with a tentative D call TRBD1 (6 bases). There are 13 residues in the CDR3. Trimming pared 4 bases from V and 8 bases from J, leaving 13 bases between. Germline V CDR1 and CDR2: SGHRS, YFSETQ. This CDR3 is CASSRTGSHEQFF. CDR3 coding DNA: TGCGCCAGCAGCCGAACAGGGTCCCATGAGCAGTTCTTC. Full variable domain (remainder filled in from reference TRBV5-1 and TRBJ2-1): KAGVTQTPRYLIKTRGQQVTLSCSPISGHRSVSWYQQTPGQGLQFLFEYFSETQRNKGNFPGRFSGRQFSNSRSEMNVSTLELGDSALYLCASSRTGSHEQFFGPGTRLTVL.

The V and J genes are TRBV6-1 and TRBJ2-1, with TRBD2 identical over 7 bases. J was trimmed by 0 bases and V by 5 bases; bases with no gene match: 7. This CDR3 has 16 amino acids. CDR1 and CDR2 (germline): MNHNS, SASEGT. In DNA form, the CDR3 reads TGTGCCAGCAGTAAAACGGCTAGCGGCTCCTACAATGAGCAGTTCTTC. Its protein product is CASSKTASGSYNEQFF.

The chain links TRBV7-2 to TRBJ2-3; no reliable D call. The germline V and J ends were trimmed by 8 bases and 3 bases, with 15 bases remaining between them. The CDR3 consists of 14 residues. Germline V gene sequence: CDR1 SGHTA, CDR2 FQGNSA. In DNA form, the CDR3 reads TGTGCCAGCTCTAAGGCGAGTGGAACAGATACGCAGTATTTT. It codes for CASSKASGTDTQYF.

This clonotype was picked up a small number of times. The chain employs TRBV5-1 and TRBJ2-7; 11 bases agree with TRBD2. Germline V gene sequence: CDR1 SGHRS, CDR2 YFSETQ. The CDR3 covers 16 residues. With 0 bases clipped from V and 4 bases from J, the junction kept 6 bases outside the gene matches. The CDR3 DNA is TGCGCCAGCAGCTTGGAAACTAGCGGGAGAATGTACGAGCAGTACTTC. Protein sequence: CASSLETSGRMYEQYF.

The chain joins TRBV5-6 to TRBJ2-4; no clear D gene. The V end lost 1 base, the J end lost 0 bases, and 11 bases lay between the germline ends. This CDR3 has 16 amino acids. The germline V gene has CDR1 SGHDT and CDR2 YYEEEE. This CDR3 is CASSLRVGVAKNIQYF. CDR3 sequence (DNA): TGTGCCAGCAGCTTGAGGGTTGGGGTAGCCAAAAACATTCAGTACTTC. The full variable domain, rest sourced from reference TRBV5-6 and TRBJ2-4, is DAGVTQSPTHLIKTRGQQVTLRCSPKSGHDTVSWYQQALGQGPQFIFQYYEEEERQRGNFPDRFSGHQFPNYSSELNVNALLLGDSALYLCASSLRVGVAKNIQYFGAGTRLSVL.

This clonotype was detected many times. The J gene is TRBJ1-2, the V gene TRBV2; a possible D gene is TRBD1 (6 bases). Germline V gene sequence: CDR1 SNHLY, CDR2 FYNNEI. The CDR3 consists of 11 residues. With 5 bases removed from V and 7 bases from J, the gap between germline ends came to 8 bases. CDR3 region: CASSPQGGYTF. The DNA for the CDR3 is TGTGCCAGCAGTCCACAGGGTGGCTACACCTTC.

This clonotype was seen a few times. V is TRBV28 and J is TRBJ2-2; 12 bases are shared with TRBD2. CDR1 and CDR2 (germline): MDHEN, SYDVKM. The CDR3 contains 18 residues. J was trimmed by 5 bases and V by 7 bases; bases with no gene match: 14. The CDR3 DNA is TGTGCCAGCATTGGGGGCGCGACTAGCGGGAGTCGGACCGGGGAGCTGTTTTTT. Amino acid sequence: CASIGGATSGSRTGELFF.